The rows below give T cell receptor beta chains drawn from one sample of a study of cytomegalovirus exposure and HLA in healthy donors. The table came from immunoSEQ multiplex PCR; TCRdb's copy has only in-frame clones and leaves some out. The sample carries 95,000 to 100,000 clones, around 77% recorded once. The specimen was PBMCs. Receptors were obtained from a female donor in good health and CMV-seronegative. The CDR3 runs from the conserved cysteine through the conserved F or W. Fields, in order: V gene, J gene, CDR3 protein.

>TRBV7-6|TRBJ2-1
CASSLVNDAVSSYNEQFF
>TRBV7-9|.
CASSRGQTLTYEQYF
>TRBV6-5|TRBJ1-5
CASSRQRSNQPQHF
>TRBV5-1|TRBJ1-2
CASSFAGTGGVGYTF
>TRBV4-1|TRBJ2-1
CASSQGLAGATPNTHNEQFF
>TRBV28|TRBJ2-7
CASSPRQGVLYEQYF
>TRBV5-4|TRBJ1-2
CASSLAVPPYGYTF
>TRBV10-1|TRBJ2-3
CASSESLEWVPGGSTDTQYF
>TRBV4-3|TRBJ2-2
CASSHRGREAGELFF
>TRBV19|TRBJ2-1
CASSVEAVHNEQFF
>TRBV10-3|TRBJ2-5
CAISGPTVKETQYF
>TRBV6-1|TRBJ1-2
CASRTPRANYGYTF
>TRBV6-1|TRBJ1-1
CASSFGGGKNTEAFF
>TRBV27|TRBJ2-7
CASSWGYPTYEQYF
>TRBV5-6|TRBJ2-7
CASNIQGAAYEQYF
>TRBV18|TRBJ2-1
CASSQGLAGGPGEQFF
>TRBV29-1|TRBJ2-1
CSGDRGYNEQFF
>TRBV7-3|TRBJ2-5
CASSPQLGEETQYF
>TRBV5-1|TRBJ2-3
CASSSLAGGRGTDTQYF
>TRBV28|TRBJ2-3
CASSLSGRVPTDTQYF
>TRBV18|.
CASSQDGQGSGVNEQYF
>TRBV10-3|.
CAISWGRGRSGEQYF
>TRBV12-2|TRBJ2-3
CASRPRLGKGVSTDTQYF
>TRBV9|TRBJ1-4
CASSFTDRVVEKLFF
>TRBV10-3|TRBJ1-1
CAINAGGTVDKAFF
>TRBV29-1|TRBJ2-5
CSVTKGLGIQETQYF
>TRBV5-1|TRBJ2-2
CASSPDYTGELFF
>TRBV7-2|TRBJ2-7
CASSLEDSSYEQYF
>TRBV4-3|TRBJ2-7
CASSQVLDRGYEQYF
>TRBV6-5|TRBJ1-2
CASSLSGKTYGYTF
>TRBV7-3|TRBJ1-2
CASAQGAGYYGYTF
>TRBV5-1|TRBJ1-2
CASSLGQGGGYTF
>TRBV27|TRBJ2-1
CASSFLAGNNEQFF
>TRBV14|TRBJ1-4
CASSQDGVTLFF
>TRBV18|TRBJ2-2
CASSPLSGLNTGELFF
>TRBV19|TRBJ2-3
CASSIDGAGGTDTQYF
>TRBV15|TRBJ2-7
CATGQSSYEQYF
>TRBV5-1|.
CASSPGQGNYEQYF
>TRBV5-6|TRBJ1-2
CASSLSPDYGYTF
>TRBV2|TRBJ1-2
CASSGVGQSNYGYTF
>TRBV27|TRBJ1-2
CASSLGTGPNYGYTF
>TRBV7-3|TRBJ2-7
CASSSTSTSFHEQYF
>TRBV29-1|TRBJ2-3
CSVTLGLAGMDRADTQYF
>TRBV7-9|TRBJ2-1
CASSLVGRGFYNEQFF
>TRBV2|TRBJ2-1
CASSEVHGGTAYNEQFF
>TRBV7-9|TRBJ1-3
CLSTGSSGNTIYF
>TRBV4-3|TRBJ2-3
CASSRRPPGTGTDTQYF
>TRBV18|TRBJ2-7
CASSLEGRGGSEQYF
>TRBV5-8|TRBJ1-1
CASSFDRVGTEAFF
>TRBV25-1|TRBJ1-6
CASSEAGGFDSPLHF
>TRBV28|TRBJ2-2
CASRLHTGELFF
>TRBV28|TRBJ1-1
CASRQGWTEAFF
>TRBV7-9|TRBJ2-5
CASSLGATQFQYF
>TRBV9|TRBJ2-2
CASSPWTSGRLAGELFF
>TRBV7-9|TRBJ1-2
CASSYDDRALGYTF
>TRBV6-6|TRBJ2-4
CASTPGEWDIQYF
>TRBV15|TRBJ2-5
CATSKVQGMYETQYF
>TRBV6-6|TRBJ2-1
CASSYSGQGNNEQFF